Here is one T cell receptor beta chain with its context. Its antigen is not known. The identical CDR3 is also encoded by other nucleotide sequences in the sample. The investigators reverse transcribed all of the isolated RNA, so they sequenced expressed TCRB transcripts. This table comes from immunoSEQ multiplex PCR, and its TCRdb copy is limited to in-frame clones, with some not included. The data show roughly 730,000 clones, around 15% seen once. This sample is drawn from a study of beta chain features in type 1 diabetes. General study findings and limits: For patients, the naive, central memory and Treg TCRB repertoires appeared more alike than for healthy donors. Whether HLA type affects TCRB rearrangement stayed undetermined in the present work. Type 1 diabetes patients had TCRB CDR3s that were shorter (moderately but significantly so) in all four CD4+ subsets.

Purity exceeding 95% was reached by all sorted populations. The V gene's germline CDR1 is GTSNPN and CDR2 SVGIG (reference sequence). The CDR3 runs to 12 residues. Trimming pared 3 bases from V and 2 bases from J, leaving 5 bases between. Input material: naive CD4+ T cells from blood. This clonotype originated in a man aged 18 to 35 with type 1 diabetes. The gene calls are TRBV30 and TRBJ1-3, with D possibly matching TRBD1 (5 bases). The CDR3 spells CAWRGPGNTIYF. As DNA, the CDR3 is TGTGCCTGGAGGGGGCCTGGAAACACCATATATTTT.